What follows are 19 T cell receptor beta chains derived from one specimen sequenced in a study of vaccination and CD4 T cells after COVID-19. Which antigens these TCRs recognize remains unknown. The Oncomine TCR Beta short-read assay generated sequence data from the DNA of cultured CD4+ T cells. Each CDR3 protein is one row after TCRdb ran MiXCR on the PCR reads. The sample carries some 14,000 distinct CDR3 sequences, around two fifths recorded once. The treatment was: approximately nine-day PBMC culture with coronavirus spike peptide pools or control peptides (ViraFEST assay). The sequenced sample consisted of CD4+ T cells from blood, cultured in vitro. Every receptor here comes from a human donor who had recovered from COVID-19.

The CDR3 region has the DNA TGCAGTGCTAGAGATTCGGCTAGGCAAGAAGAGACCCAGTACTTC. Encoded protein: CSARDSARQEETQYF. The chain uses TRBV20-1 and TRBJ2-5; D is unresolved. Germline V gene lookup returns CDR1 DFQATT and CDR2 SNEGSKA (reference sequence). The CDR3 contains 15 residues. Trimming cost V 0 bases and J 3 bases, with 14 bases left between them.

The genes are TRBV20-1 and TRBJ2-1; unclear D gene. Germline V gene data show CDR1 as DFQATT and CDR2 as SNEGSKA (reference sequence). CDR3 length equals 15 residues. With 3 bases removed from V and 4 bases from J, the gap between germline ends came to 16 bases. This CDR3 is CSARRPETLYNEQFF. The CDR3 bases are TGCAGTGCTAGGCGGCCGGAGACGTTGTACAATGAGCAGTTCTTC.

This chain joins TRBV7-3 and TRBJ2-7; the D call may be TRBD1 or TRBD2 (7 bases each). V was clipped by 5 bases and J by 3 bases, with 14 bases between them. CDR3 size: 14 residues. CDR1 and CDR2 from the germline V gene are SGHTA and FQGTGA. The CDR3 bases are TGTGCCAGCAGCCGAGGGGGCGGGAGCTACGAGCAGTACTTC. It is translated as CASSRGGGSYEQYF.

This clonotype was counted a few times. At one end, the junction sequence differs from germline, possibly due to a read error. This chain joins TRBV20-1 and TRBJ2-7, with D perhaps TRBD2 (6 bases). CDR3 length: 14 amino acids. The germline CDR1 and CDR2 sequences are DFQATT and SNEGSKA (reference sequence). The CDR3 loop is CSAREGTVSYERYF. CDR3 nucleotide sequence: TGCAGTGCTAGAGAAGGGACTGTCTCCTACGAGCGGTACTTC.

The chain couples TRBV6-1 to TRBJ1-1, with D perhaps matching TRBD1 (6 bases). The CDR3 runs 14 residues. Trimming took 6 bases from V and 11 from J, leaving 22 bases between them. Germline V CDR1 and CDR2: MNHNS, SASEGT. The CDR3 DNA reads TGTGCCAGCAGCCTACAGGGTTCGGGGCAAGGGGCTTTCTTT. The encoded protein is CASSLQGSGQGAFF.

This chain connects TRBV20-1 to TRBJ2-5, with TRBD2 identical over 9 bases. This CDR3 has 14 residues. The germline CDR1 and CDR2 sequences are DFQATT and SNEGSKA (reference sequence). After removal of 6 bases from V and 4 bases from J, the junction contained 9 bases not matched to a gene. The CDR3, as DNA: TGCAGTGCCCCGCGGGGACTAGCCTTAGAGACCCAGTACTTC. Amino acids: CSAPRGLALETQYF.

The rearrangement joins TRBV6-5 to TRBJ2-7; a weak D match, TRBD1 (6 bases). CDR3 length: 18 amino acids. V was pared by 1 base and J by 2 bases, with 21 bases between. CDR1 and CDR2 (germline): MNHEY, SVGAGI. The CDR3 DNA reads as TGTGCCAGCAGTTACTATCCACAGGGAATTAATAGAGCCTACGAGCAGTACTTC. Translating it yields CASSYYPQGINRAYEQYF.

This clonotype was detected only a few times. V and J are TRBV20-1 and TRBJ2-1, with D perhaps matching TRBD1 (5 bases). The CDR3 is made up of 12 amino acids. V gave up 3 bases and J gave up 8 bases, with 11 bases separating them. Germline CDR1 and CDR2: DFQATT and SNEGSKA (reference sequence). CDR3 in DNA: TGCAGTGCTAGGTTCCAGGGCGATGAGCAGTTCTTC. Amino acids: CSARFQGDEQFF.

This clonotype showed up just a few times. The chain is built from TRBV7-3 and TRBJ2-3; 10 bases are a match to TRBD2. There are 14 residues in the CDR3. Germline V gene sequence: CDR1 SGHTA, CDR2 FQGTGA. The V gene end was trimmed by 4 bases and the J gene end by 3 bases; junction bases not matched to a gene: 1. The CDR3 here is CASSSGLATDTQYF. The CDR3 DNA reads TGTGCCAGCAGCTCGGGACTAGCGACAGATACGCAGTATTTT. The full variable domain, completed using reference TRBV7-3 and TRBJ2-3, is GAGVSQTPSNKVTEKGKYVELRCDPISGHTALYWYRQSLGQGPEFLIYFQGTGAADDSGLPNDRFFAVRPEGSVSTLKIQRTERGDSAVYLCASSSGLATDTQYFGPGTRLTVL.

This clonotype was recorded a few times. The DNA for the CDR3 is TGTGCCACCAGCAGAGATAGGACAGACTATGGCTACACCTTC. Translation gives CATSRDRTDYGYTF. The rearrangement joins TRBV15 to TRBJ1-2; a weak D match, TRBD1 (6 bases). CDR1 is LNHNV, CDR2 YYDKDF, per germline (reference sequence). CDR3 length: 14 residues. Trimming removed 0 bases at V and 3 bases at J, with 8 bases between.

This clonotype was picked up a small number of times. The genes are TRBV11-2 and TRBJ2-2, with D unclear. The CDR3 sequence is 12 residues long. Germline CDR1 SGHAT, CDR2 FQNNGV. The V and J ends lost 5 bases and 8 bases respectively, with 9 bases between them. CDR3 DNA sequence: TGTGCCAGCAGCCATGACTGGGGGGAGCTGTTTTTT. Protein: CASSHDWGELFF.

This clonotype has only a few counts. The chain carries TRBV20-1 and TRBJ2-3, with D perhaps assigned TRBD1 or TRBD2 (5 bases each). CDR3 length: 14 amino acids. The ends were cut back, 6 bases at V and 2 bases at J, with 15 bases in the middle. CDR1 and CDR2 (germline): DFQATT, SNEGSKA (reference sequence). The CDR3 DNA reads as TGCAGTGCCCTGGGGGACCTACCCACAGATACGCAGTATTTT. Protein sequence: CSALGDLPTDTQYF.

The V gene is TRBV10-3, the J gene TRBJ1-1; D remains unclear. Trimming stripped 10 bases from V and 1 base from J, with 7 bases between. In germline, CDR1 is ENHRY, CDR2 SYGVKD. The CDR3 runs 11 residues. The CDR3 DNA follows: TGTGCCACCGGACGGAACACTGAAGCTTTCTTT. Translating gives CATGRNTEAFF.

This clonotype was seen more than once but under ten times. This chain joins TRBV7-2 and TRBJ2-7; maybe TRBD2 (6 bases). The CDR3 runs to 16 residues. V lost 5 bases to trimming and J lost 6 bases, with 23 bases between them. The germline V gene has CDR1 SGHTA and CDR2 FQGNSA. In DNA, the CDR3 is TGTGCCAGCAGCCAGCAGGGACTGGCGGGGATCCGCGAGCAGTACTTC. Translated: CASSQQGLAGIREQYF.

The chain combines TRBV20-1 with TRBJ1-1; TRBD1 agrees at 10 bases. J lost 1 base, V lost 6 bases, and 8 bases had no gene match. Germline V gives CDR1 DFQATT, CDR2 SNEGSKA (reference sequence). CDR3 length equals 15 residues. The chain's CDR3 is CSAQGQGRTNTEAFF. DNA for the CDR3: TGCAGTGCCCAGGGACAGGGGCGGACGAACACTGAAGCTTTCTTT.

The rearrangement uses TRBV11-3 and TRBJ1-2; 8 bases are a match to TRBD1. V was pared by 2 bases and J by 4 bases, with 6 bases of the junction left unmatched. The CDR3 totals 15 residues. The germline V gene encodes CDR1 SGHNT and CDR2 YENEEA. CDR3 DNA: TGTGCCAGCAGCTTACGACGAGACAGGGGCTATGGCTACACCTTC. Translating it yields CASSLRRDRGYGYTF.

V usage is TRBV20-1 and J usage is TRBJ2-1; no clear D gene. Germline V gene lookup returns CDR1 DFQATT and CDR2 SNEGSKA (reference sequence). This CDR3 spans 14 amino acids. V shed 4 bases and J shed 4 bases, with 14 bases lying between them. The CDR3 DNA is TGCAGTGCTACTAACCCCGACAATTACAATGAGCAGTTCTTC. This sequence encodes CSATNPDNYNEQFF.

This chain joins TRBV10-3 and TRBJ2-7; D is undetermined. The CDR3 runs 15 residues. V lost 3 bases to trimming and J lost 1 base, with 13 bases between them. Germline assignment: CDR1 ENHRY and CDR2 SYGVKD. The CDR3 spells CAISEERPRSYEQYF. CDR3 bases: TGTGCCATCAGTGAAGAGAGGCCAAGGTCCTACGAGCAGTACTTC.

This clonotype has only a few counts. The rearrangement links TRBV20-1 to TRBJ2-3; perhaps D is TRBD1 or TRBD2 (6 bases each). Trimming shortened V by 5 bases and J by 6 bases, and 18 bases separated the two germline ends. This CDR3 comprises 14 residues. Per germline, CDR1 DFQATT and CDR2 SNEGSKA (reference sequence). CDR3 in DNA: TGCAGTGCTCCCTGGGGGGCTTACGGGGATACGCAGTATTTT. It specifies CSAPWGAYGDTQYF.